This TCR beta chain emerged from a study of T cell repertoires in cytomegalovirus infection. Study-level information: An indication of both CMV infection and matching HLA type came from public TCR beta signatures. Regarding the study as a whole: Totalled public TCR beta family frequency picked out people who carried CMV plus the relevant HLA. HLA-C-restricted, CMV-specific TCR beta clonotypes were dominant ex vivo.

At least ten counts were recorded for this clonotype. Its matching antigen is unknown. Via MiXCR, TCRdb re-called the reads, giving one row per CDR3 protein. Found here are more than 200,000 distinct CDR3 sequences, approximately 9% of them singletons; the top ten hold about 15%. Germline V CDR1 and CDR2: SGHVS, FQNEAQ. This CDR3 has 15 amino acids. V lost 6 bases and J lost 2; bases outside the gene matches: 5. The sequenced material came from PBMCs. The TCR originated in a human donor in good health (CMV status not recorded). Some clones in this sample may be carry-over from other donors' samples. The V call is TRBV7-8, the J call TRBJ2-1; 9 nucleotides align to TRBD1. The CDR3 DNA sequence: TGTGCCAGCAGTCCGGGACAGGGCCCCTACAATGAGCAGTTCTTC. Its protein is CASSPGQGPYNEQFF. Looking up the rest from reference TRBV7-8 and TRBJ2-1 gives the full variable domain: GAGVSQSPRYKVAKRGQDVALRCDPISGHVSLFWYQQALGQGPEFLTYFQNEAQLDKSGLPSDRFFAERPEGSVSTLKIQRTQQEDSAVYLCASSPGQGPYNEQFFGPGTRLTVL.